The sequence of this T cell receptor (beta chain) was determined in a study of blood T cell repertoires in COVID-19. CDR1 is MNHNY, CDR2 SVGAGI, per germline (reference sequence). V was clipped by 6 bases and J by 4 bases, with 7 bases between them. The CDR3 has 11 amino acids. Per the original data handling: Reference gene primers were amplified, and this amplification served to estimate nucleated cell counts. This table comes from immunoSEQ multiplex PCR, and its TCRdb copy is limited to in-frame clones, with some not included. That table is the source of V, J and clone size, and D and trimming were worked out from the DNA. The sample records under 200,000 clones, over 75% being singletons.

The clonotype comes from a man aged 70 or older with active or convalescent COVID-19. The V gene is TRBV6-6, the J gene TRBJ2-7; D is unresolved. The specimen was peripheral blood. The CDR3 spells CASSLVYEQYF. Written as DNA, the CDR3 is TGTGCCAGCAGCCTTGTTTACGAGCAGTACTTC.